Shown below are 18 T cell receptor beta chains from a single sample sequenced in a study of blood T cell repertoires in COVID-19 (dated by TCRdb to about 2020). Libraries were made using the immunoSEQ multiplex PCR assay. TCRdb holds this immuneACCESS table with in-frame rearrangements only. Some clones are missing; in checked studies, unresolved V genes explain under half, and the rest has no known cause. This sample lists about 60,000 clones; around 80% were detected once. The top ten clones comprise over 7.5% of the sample. The material sequenced was peripheral blood. The receptors derive from a woman older than 75 with acute or convalescent COVID-19.

V usage is TRBV5-5 and J usage is TRBJ1-2; TRBD1 is a possible D gene (5 bases). The V gene's germline CDR1 is SGHKS and CDR2 YYEKEE (reference sequence). V lost 3 bases and J lost 3, with 9 bases in between. This CDR3 is built from 13 residues. The CDR3 DNA reads TGTGCCAGCAGCTCCAGGGTTGACTATGGCTACACCTTC. Translation gives CASSSRVDYGYTF. Full variable domain (rest looked up from reference TRBV5-5 and TRBJ1-2): DAGVTQSPTHLIKTRGQQVTLRCSPISGHKSVSWYQQVLGQGPQFIFQYYEKEERGRGNFPDRFSARQFPNYSSELNVNALLLGDSALYLCASSSRVDYGYTFGSGTRLTVV.

The chain uses TRBV5-8 and TRBJ1-6; 9 bases align to TRBD1. Losses at the gene ends were 8 bases for V and 9 bases for J; bases not matched to a gene: 9. Germline loops: CDR1 SGHTS, CDR2 YDEGEE. This CDR3 contains 14 residues. The CDR3 nucleotides read TGTGCCAGTCGCCCGACAGGGGGAGGTTCACCCCTCCACTTT. This sequence encodes CASRPTGGGSPLHF.

The chain has TRBV5-4 and TRBJ1-2, with unresolved D. This CDR3 is built from 12 residues. Trimming took 4 bases from V and 5 from J, leaving 9 bases between them. The germline V gene has CDR1 SGHNT and CDR2 YYREEE (reference sequence). The CDR3 sequence is CASSLDGYGYTF. DNA of the CDR3: TGTGCCAGCAGCCTGGACGGTTATGGCTACACCTTC.

This sequence joins TRBV7-9 and TRBJ2-2; weak D call: TRBD1 (6 bases). This CDR3 region has 15 residues. Germline V gives CDR1 SEHNR, CDR2 FQNEAQ (reference sequence). Between the trimmed V and J ends, which lost 3 bases and 4 bases, there was a span of 12 bases. This CDR3 reads CASSFWGRGTGELFF. DNA of the CDR3: TGTGCCAGCAGCTTTTGGGGGCGCGGCACCGGGGAGCTGTTTTTT.

This clone is a singleton in its sample. V and J are TRBV19 and TRBJ1-2, with TRBD1 as a possible D gene (5 bases). The CDR3 is 13 amino acids. The V and J ends lost 7 bases and 8 bases respectively, with 17 bases between them. CDR1 and CDR2 (germline): LNHDA, SQIVND (reference sequence). The CDR3 DNA is TGTGCCAGTACCGACCCAGGGTTAGGCGGCTACACCTTC. Translated: CASTDPGLGGYTF.

The V and J genes are TRBV6-1 and TRBJ1-5; D possibly corresponds to TRBD1 (6 bases). This CDR3 has 15 amino acids. From germline, CDR1 is MNHNS and CDR2 SASEGT. Trimming took 3 bases from V and 3 from J, leaving 12 bases between them. As DNA, the CDR3 is TGTGCCAGCAGTGAGGGGGCAGGGAACAATCAGCCCCAGCATTTT. This encodes CASSEGAGNNQPQHF.

The chain joins TRBV7-8 to TRBJ2-3, with 9 bases lining up with TRBD2. The junction had 5 bases not matched to a gene; V was cut back by 1 base and J by 3 bases. The CDR3 length is 16 residues. Germline V gene sequence: CDR1 SGHVS, CDR2 FQNEAQ. The CDR3 protein is CASSLGAGGDTDTQYF. The DNA of the CDR3 is TGTGCCAGCAGCTTAGGGGCGGGAGGGGATACAGATACGCAGTATTTT.

CDR3 nucleotide sequence: TGTGCCAGCAGTTACAAGGGCAGGGGGCTTTACAATGAGCAGTTCTTC. Its protein product is CASSYKGRGLYNEQFF. The chain carries TRBV6-5 and TRBJ2-1, with TRBD1 matching over 8 bases. Germline V gene sequence: CDR1 MNHEY, CDR2 SVGAGI. After removal of 2 bases from V and 4 bases from J, the junction contained 7 bases not matched to a gene. The CDR3 contains 16 residues.

Concerning this clone itself: Other nucleotide sequences from this sample produce the same CDR3. The CDR3 sequence: CASSTRQTGELFF. In DNA form, the CDR3 reads TGTGCCAGCAGTACCAGACAAACCGGGGAGCTGTTTTTT. The chain couples TRBV12-3 or TRBV12-4 to TRBJ2-2; D gene ambiguous. Trimming shortened V by 5 bases and J by 5 bases, and 9 bases separated the two germline ends. This CDR3 is built from 13 residues.

This chain links TRBV5-1 with TRBJ2-5; TRBD2 might be the D (5 bases). The V end was cut by 0 bases, the J end by 7 bases, with 13 bases between. Germline CDR1 SGHRS, CDR2 YFSETQ. CDR3 length: 14 residues. CDR3 sequence: CASSLAAGPRTQYF. The CDR3 nucleotides read TGCGCCAGCAGCTTGGCCGCGGGCCCACGGACCCAGTACTTC.

The genes are TRBV5-1 and TRBJ1-1, with D uncertain. Germline-derived CDR1 and CDR2 are SGHRS and YFSETQ. Trimming pared 1 base from V and 1 base from J, leaving 5 bases between. This CDR3 contains 13 residues. DNA for the CDR3: TGCGCCAGCAGCTTGTCACAGAACACTGAAGCTTTCTTT. As protein: CASSLSQNTEAFF.

The chain employs TRBV6-5 and TRBJ2-1, with D perhaps matching TRBD2 (7 bases). This CDR3 has 14 residues. V was clipped by 8 bases and J by 2 bases, with 13 bases between them. Per the germline V gene, CDR1 is MNHEY and CDR2 is SVGAGI. The CDR3 coding sequence is TGTGCCAGCCGGCGGGGGCCCCCCTACAATGAGCAGTTCTTC. As protein: CASRRGPPYNEQFF.

V and J are TRBV6-5 and TRBJ1-6, with a weak D call TRBD1 (6 bases). The CDR3 loop spans 11 amino acids. Trimming cost V 6 bases and J 15 bases, with 12 bases left between them. Germline V gene sequence: CDR1 MNHEY, CDR2 SVGAGI. The CDR3 nucleotides are TGTGCCAGCAGCGCGACAGGTAGCCTCCACTTT. Translated, it gives CASSATGSLHF.

The genes are TRBV5-4 and TRBJ1-2; 9 bases match TRBD1. Losses at the gene ends were 4 bases for V and 5 bases for J; bases not matched to a gene: 6. Germline V lookup: CDR1 SGHNT, CDR2 YYREEE (reference sequence). This CDR3 contains 14 residues. The CDR3 bases are TGTGCCAGCAGCCGAAGACAGGGGGGGTATGGCTACACCTTC. This encodes CASSRRQGGYGYTF.

This chain joins TRBV9 and TRBJ2-2, with 7 bases fitting TRBD1. This CDR3 is built from 14 residues. V dropped 3 bases and J dropped 4; count of bases not matched to a gene: 3. The germline CDR1 and CDR2 sequences are SGDLS and YYNGEE. CDR3 nucleotide sequence: TGTGCCAGCAGCGAGAGGGACAGCACCGGGGAGCTGTTTTTT. Translating it yields CASSERDSTGELFF.

This chain links TRBV12-3 or TRBV12-4 with TRBJ2-2; possibly TRBD2 for D (5 bases). Deletions cut 4 bases from V and 6 bases from J, with 9 bases between. This CDR3 contains 13 residues. CDR3 loop: CASSSRRAGELFF. The CDR3, as DNA: TGTGCCAGCAGTTCCCGGCGGGCCGGGGAGCTGTTTTTT.

This chain links TRBV21-1 with TRBJ1-1; the table assigns TRBD1, which was not confirmed against the DNA. TRBV21-1 is tagged as a pseudogene. CDR3 length equals 17 residues. Written as DNA, the CDR3 is TGTGCCAGCAGCGAACTTTCTGGGGCCCGGACGAACACTGAAGCTTTCTTT. This translates into CASSELSGARTNTEAFF.

Concerning this clone itself: An end of the junction differs from the germline gene, which may be a read error. This chain joins TRBV6-5 and TRBJ2-1; 13 bases match TRBD2. The germline V gene encodes CDR1 MNHEY and CDR2 SVGAGI. This CDR3 has 14 residues. The CDR3 sequence is CASRGRTSGSSQIF. The CDR3 DNA reads TGTGCCAGCAGGGGAAGGACTAGCGGGAGTTCTCAAATCTTC.